These T cell receptor beta chains were read from a single sample in a study of early T cells in non-severe SARS-CoV-2 infection. Via MiXCR, TCRdb re-called the 5' RACE reads, giving one row per CDR3 protein. This sample has about 55,000 distinct CDR3 sequences, with about 13% found just once. The starting material was whole blood, obtained at baseline. The receptors come from an adult who was a healthcare worker with PCR-confirmed SARS-CoV-2 infection or an uninfected control (not recorded which). Both conserved end residues are part of each CDR3. A D gene is named only where the DNA matches it firmly. The size of a clone is reported for some rows only, either as once, few or many, or as a class for expanded clones.

DNA	CDR3	V	size	J	D
TGCGCCAGCAGCCAAGATTTCGGGTACTACGAGCAGTACTTC	CASSQDFGYYEQYF	TRBV4-1	few	TRBJ2-7	NA
TGTGCCACTATGCGATCCAGCGGGCTCACCGGGGAGCTGTTTTTT	CATMRSSGLTGELFF	TRBV24-1	many	TRBJ2-2	NA
TGTGCCAGCAGCCCAGGTCAATTCAGGGCGGAGACTGAAGCTTTCTTT	CASSPGQFRAETEAFF	TRBV4-2	many	TRBJ1-1	NA
TGCAGTGGTAGTAGCCCCCGGGACTCCAACGAGCAGTACTTC	CSGSSPRDSNEQYF	TRBV20-1	few	TRBJ2-7	NA
TGTGCCAGCAGCCAAGGACTCCGCCGCGAGCAGTACTTC	CASSQGLRREQYF	TRBV3-1	NA	TRBJ2-7	NA
TGTGCCAGCAGAACCAGAGGGGGCGGCTACGACCATGGCTACACCTTC	CASRTRGGGYDHGYTF	TRBV28	NA	TRBJ1-2	TRBD1
TGCAGTGCTAGAGGTCAGGAAATACCCTACAATGAGCAGTTCTTC	CSARGQEIPYNEQFF	TRBV20-1	few	TRBJ2-1	NA
TGCGCCAGCAGCCAACAACAGGGGGCCTACGAGCAGTACTTC	CASSQQQGAYEQYF	TRBV4-1	few	TRBJ2-7	TRBD1
TGTGCCAGCACCTACAGGGGACCACAAGAGACCCAGTACTTC	CASTYRGPQETQYF	TRBV7-3	few	TRBJ2-5	TRBD1
TGTGCCAGCAGCCATCAGACGCAGTATTTT	CASSHQTQYF	TRBV6-1	few	TRBJ2-3	NA
TGTGCCAGCTCACCGAGAGACAGCACTGAAGCTTTCTTT	CASSPRDSTEAFF	TRBV18	many	TRBJ1-1	NA
TGTGCTAGCAGCCAACAGGCCTTCACTTTCTTT	CASSQQAFTFF	TRBV7-7	NA	TRBJ1-1	NA
TGTGCCAGCAGCCTAGGACCGGGGCGGAATGAGCAGTTCTTC	CASSLGPGRNEQFF	TRBV7-3	many	TRBJ2-1	NA
TGCGCCAGCAGCTATAGTATCGCCAGCGAGACCCAGTACTTC	CASSYSIASETQYF	TRBV5-1	NA	TRBJ2-5	NA
TGCGCCAGCAGCTTCACAACGAACACTGAAGCTTTCTTT	CASSFTTNTEAFF	TRBV5-1	few	TRBJ1-1	NA
TGTGCCTCCGGGGCCTACGAGCAGTACTTC	CASGAYEQYF	TRBV10-3	few	TRBJ2-7	NA
TGTGCCAGCAGTTACTCGACGCGGAGACTCAACTCACCCCTCCATTTT	CASSYSTRRLNSPLHF	TRBV6-5	few	TRBJ1-6	NA
TGTGCCAGCAGTCCCCCGGGACAGGGCCTCAATCAGCCCCAGCATTTT	CASSPPGQGLNQPQHF	TRBV28	NA	TRBJ1-5	TRBD1
TGCAGTGCTAGTATTATTCAGGGAGAGACCCAGTACTTC	CSASIIQGETQYF	TRBV20-1	many	TRBJ2-5	NA
TGCGCCAGCAGCCAAGATCGCGGAACTAGCGGGCCCTACAATGAGCAGTTCTTC	CASSQDRGTSGPYNEQFF	TRBV4-3	NA	TRBJ2-1	TRBD2
TGCAGTGCGCTAGGGACTGATGAGGGCGAAAAACTGTTTTTT	CSALGTDEGEKLFF	TRBV20-1	many	TRBJ1-4	NA
TGTGCCAGCAGTGATCGGTACGAGCAGTACTTC	CASSDRYEQYF	TRBV6-1	NA	TRBJ2-7	NA
TGCGCCAGCAGCTTGGGACAGGGGACCTCATATGGCTACACCTTC	CASSLGQGTSYGYTF	TRBV5-1	NA	TRBJ1-2	TRBD1
TGTGCCAGCAGTCTGACACCTCCTTACGAGCAGTACTTC	CASSLTPPYEQYF	TRBV12-3/TRBV12-4	few	TRBJ2-7	NA
TGTGCCAGCAGCTCCCCGGACCATAAGACAGATACGCAGTATTTT	CASSSPDHKTDTQYF	TRBV5-4	many	TRBJ2-3	NA
TGTGCCACTAGACGGGGGTCATCATACGAGCAGTACTTC	CATRRGSSYEQYF	TRBV6-6	few	TRBJ2-7	NA
TGTGCCAGCAGTGACACCGGGACAGTACCCTATCCTCATAATTCACCCCTCCACTTT	CASSDTGTVPYPHNSPLHF	TRBV6-6	NA	TRBJ1-6	TRBD1
TGCAGTGCTAGAGTGACTAGCGGGAGATACAATGAGCAGTTCTTC	CSARVTSGRYNEQFF	TRBV20-1	NA	TRBJ2-1	TRBD2
TGTGCCAGCAGCATCACCCCGACAGGGGGCATATACAATGAGCAGTTCTTC	CASSITPTGGIYNEQFF	TRBV11-2	many	TRBJ2-1	TRBD1
TGTGCCAGCAGCTTGAAGGGGACAAACATTCAGTACTTC	CASSLKGTNIQYF	TRBV5-6	NA	TRBJ2-4	NA
TGCAGTGCTAGAGCCCAGGTCCACGAGCAGTACTTC	CSARAQVHEQYF	TRBV20-1	few	TRBJ2-7	NA
TGTGCCAGCAGTGGAGCAGGGGCGCGTCGCTACGAGCAGTACTTC	CASSGAGARRYEQYF	TRBV28	NA	TRBJ2-7	NA
TGTGCCAGCAGCTCCGAGGACAGGGGGCTCTCGGATACGCAGTATTTT	CASSSEDRGLSDTQYF	TRBV12-3/TRBV12-4	NA	TRBJ2-3	TRBD1
TGTGCCAGCAGCACTTCTAATTCACCCCTCCACTTT	CASSTSNSPLHF	TRBV21-1	few	TRBJ1-6	NA
TGTGCCAGCAGTTCGCGGCGGGCGGAGGTACCCACAGATACGCAGTATTTT	CASSSRRAEVPTDTQYF	TRBV12-3/TRBV12-4	NA	TRBJ2-3	NA
TGTGCCAGCAGCCCGGCCGGCTCCGGGACTGAGCAGTTCTTC	CASSPAGSGTEQFF	TRBV7-3	many	TRBJ2-1	NA
TGTGCCAGCGGTGACAGGGGGCCTGGAAACACCATATATTTT	CASGDRGPGNTIYF	TRBV12-3/TRBV12-4	NA	TRBJ1-3	TRBD1
TGTGCCAGCAGCTTAAGGCGGACGAACACCGGGGAGCTGTTTTTT	CASSLRRTNTGELFF	TRBV7-8	few	TRBJ2-2	NA
TGTGCTAGCAGCTTACGACAGAACACCGGGGAGCTGTTTTTT	CASSLRQNTGELFF	TRBV7-7	NA	TRBJ2-2	NA
TGTGCCAGCAGCCTTGGGACGGATAGGGCCCTCAAGGGGATTCAGTACTTC	CASSLGTDRALKGIQYF	TRBV7-2	NA	TRBJ2-4	NA
TGTGCCAGCAGTTTGGGACAGGGGGCTCAAGAGCAGTACTTC	CASSLGQGAQEQYF	TRBV12-3/TRBV12-4	NA	TRBJ2-7	TRBD1